The rows below give T cell receptor beta chains drawn from one sample of a study of T cell repertoires in cytomegalovirus infection. MiXCR, run by TCRdb on the reads, gives a single entry per CDR3 protein. The sample holds about 440,000 distinct CDR3 sequences; roughly 30% are singletons and the top ten take approximately 13%. Sequencing was performed on PBMCs. These TCRs come from a human donor in good health (CMV status not recorded). Some clones in this sample may be carry-over from other donors' samples. Each CDR3 is given with its conserved first and last residue. The D gene is left open where the match is weak. Size is stated for part of the rows, as once, few or many counts, or as a class when the clone is expanded.

>TRBJ2-5|TRBV7-2|.|many
TGTGCCAGCAGCGCTAGGGCCGGCGAGCGGGAGACCCAGTACTTC
CASSARAGERETQYF
>TRBJ1-5|TRBV7-8|.|.
TGTGCCAGCAGCTTCCTGGGGAATAGCAATCAGCCCCAGCATTTT
CASSFLGNSNQPQHF
>TRBJ2-5|TRBV24-1|.|.
TGTGCCACCAGTTACCCTCAGGGGGGAGAGACCCAGTACTTC
CATSYPQGGETQYF
>TRBJ1-6|TRBV6-1|.|many
TGTGCCAGCAGTGAAATGAGAAGCTCCTATAATTCACCCCTCCACTTT
CASSEMRSSYNSPLHF
>TRBJ2-7|TRBV4-1|.|.
TGCGCCAGCAGCCAAGAAGGGAAGGGCGACGAGCAGTACTTC
CASSQEGKGDEQYF
>TRBJ1-1|TRBV12-3/TRBV12-4|TRBD1|few
TGTGCCAGCAGTGAGACAGGGACTAAGAACACTGAAGCTTTCTTT
CASSETGTKNTEAFF
>TRBJ2-3|TRBV7-9|.|few
TGTGCCAGCACGCGCGGGGCTTACACAGATACGCAGTATTTT
CASTRGAYTDTQYF
>TRBJ1-2|TRBV6-1|.|.
TGTGCCAGCAGTTCGACAGAAGCTAACTATGGCTACACCTTC
CASSSTEANYGYTF
>TRBJ1-1|TRBV25-1|.|.
TGTGCCAGCAATCGGGGTAAGGGCACTGAAGCTTTCTTT
CASNRGKGTEAFF
>TRBJ1-4|TRBV15|.|few
TGTGCCACCAGCAGAGATCTGGGGGGTACTGAAAAACTGTTTTTT
CATSRDLGGTEKLFF
>TRBJ2-5|TRBV10-3|TRBD2|few
TGTGCCATCAGTGAGGGAGCGGGGGGCGAGGAGACCCAGTACTTC
CAISEGAGGEETQYF
>TRBJ1-3|TRBV29-1|.|.
TGCAGCGACCTGGACAGCTCTGGAAACACCATATATTTT
CSDLDSSGNTIYF
>TRBJ2-3|TRBV11-2|.|.
TGTGCCAGCAGCTTATTTGGAGCAGATACGCAGTATTTT
CASSLFGADTQYF
>TRBJ2-7|TRBV20-1|TRBD2|few
TGCAGTGCTAGTAGGAGGACTAGCTCCTACGAGCAGTACTTC
CSASRRTSSYEQYF
>TRBJ2-7|TRBV13|TRBD1|.
TGCGCCAGCAGTACCTTTTCCGGGACAGAGTCCTACGAGCAGTACTTC
CASSTFSGTESYEQYF